This T cell receptor beta chain was retrieved from a study of cytomegalovirus exposure and HLA in healthy donors. Study observations and caveats: In a later analysis, specific HLA alleles were associated with around 17,000 TCR beta sequences at a 0.05 false discovery rate.

This CDR3 has 13 amino acids. Between the trimmed V and J ends, which lost 6 bases and 4 bases, there was a span of 13 bases. Germline V gives CDR1 MNHNS, CDR2 SASEGT. Vbeta (60) and Jbeta (13) primers were used in the PCR. The table came from immunoSEQ multiplex PCR; TCRdb's copy has only in-frame clones and leaves some out. The data show 98,000 or so clones, about 83% seen once. With respect to this clone: Antigen: not known.

Sequencing was done on a sample of PBMCs. The origin of this receptor is a man in his sixties in good health and CMV-seropositive. The chain recombines TRBV6-1 with TRBJ2-7; possibly TRBD1 for D (6 bases). This chain's CDR3 is CASSQTRGYEQYF. In DNA, the CDR3 is TGTGCCAGCAGCCAAACCAGGGGTTACGAGCAGTACTTC.